This passage covers 14 T cell receptor beta chains from one sample sequenced in a study of cytomegalovirus exposure and HLA in healthy donors. The PCR ran on 60 Vbeta and 13 Jbeta primers. TCRdb's copy holds only in-frame clones and misses some; the assay was immunoSEQ multiplex PCR. The data show some 170,000 clones, under 85% seen once. Sequencing used PBMCs. The receptors derive from a male donor in good health and CMV-seronegative.

In this sample, this clone turned up a few times. This sequence joins TRBV28 and TRBJ1-6; 12 bases are shared with TRBD1. The CDR3 has 16 residues. Germline values: CDR1 MDHEN, CDR2 SYDVKM. J was trimmed by 5 bases and V by 5 bases; bases with no gene match: 4. CDR3 amino acids: CASSPGTGGNNSPLHF. The CDR3, as DNA: TGTGCCAGCAGTCCGGGGACAGGGGGCAATAATTCACCCCTCCACTTT.

A few counts support this clone. The chain joins TRBV6-5 to TRBJ1-1; possible D gene TRBD1, 5 bases. This CDR3 contains 15 residues. V gave up 6 bases and J gave up 1 base, with 15 bases separating them. Germline V gives CDR1 MNHEY, CDR2 SVGAGI. CDR3 sequence: CASRRGGRPNTEAFF. CDR3 nucleotides: TGTGCCAGCAGGAGGGGAGGTCGGCCGAACACTGAAGCTTTCTTT.

This clone has only one observation. V is TRBV18 and J is TRBJ2-1; 7 bases line up with TRBD2. Germline-derived CDR1 and CDR2 are KGHSH and LQKENI. This CDR3 has 16 residues. J was trimmed by 7 bases and V by 0 bases; bases with no gene match: 9. This CDR3 is CASSPPTREGVNEQFF. As DNA, the CDR3 is TGTGCCAGCTCACCACCGACAAGGGAGGGAGTGAATGAGCAGTTCTTC.

This chain joins TRBV15 and TRBJ1-2; TRBD1 is a possible D gene (5 bases). Germline V gives CDR1 LNHNV, CDR2 YYDKDF (reference sequence). V was pared by 5 bases and J by 0 bases, with 10 bases between. There are 14 residues in the CDR3. The CDR3 DNA sequence: TGTGCCACCAGCTGGGGGGGAGCTAACTATGGCTACACCTTC. This gives the protein CATSWGGANYGYTF.

The chain joins TRBV6-1 to TRBJ2-1; 12 bases are a match to TRBD2. The CDR3 is 18 residues long. The V and J ends lost 2 bases and 8 bases, in that order; junction bases with no gene match: 13. The germline CDR1 and CDR2 sequences are MNHNS and SASEGT. CDR3 DNA sequence: TGTGCCAGCAGTGAATGGGGGTCACTAGCGGGAGGAGGAGATGAGCAGTTCTTC. Protein: CASSEWGSLAGGGDEQFF.

The V call is TRBV30, the J call TRBJ1-3, with TRBD1 matching over 9 bases. Germline-derived CDR1 and CDR2 are GTSNPN and SVGIG (reference sequence). This CDR3 spans 16 amino acids. Unmatched junction bases numbered 5, after V lost 2 bases and J lost 0 bases. In DNA form, the CDR3 reads TGTGCCTGGAGTTTAACGGACAGGGGCTCTGGAAACACCATATATTTT. Its protein is CAWSLTDRGSGNTIYF.

V is TRBV30 and J is TRBJ1-2; D is unclear. CDR1 is GTSNPN and CDR2 is SVGIG in the germline V gene (reference sequence). The CDR3 consists of 13 residues. Trimming cost V 4 bases and J 7 bases, with 16 bases left between them. The CDR3, as DNA: TGTGCCTGGACTTCTTCAGTTCTTTCTGGCTACACCTTC. Protein: CAWTSSVLSGYTF.

The V call is TRBV11-3, the J call TRBJ2-1; 8 bases line up with TRBD2. V lost 3 bases to trimming and J lost 9 bases; unmatched junction nucleotides: 13. This CDR3 has 16 amino acids. In germline, CDR1 is SGHNT, CDR2 YENEEA. The CDR3 reads CASSLDRTGGHREQFF. The CDR3 DNA reads TGTGCCAGCAGCTTGGACAGAACGGGGGGGCATCGTGAGCAGTTCTTC.

The genes are TRBV6-1 and TRBJ1-5, with 10 positions matching TRBD1. CDR1 and CDR2 from the germline V gene are MNHNS and SASEGT. The V segment lost 3 bases and the J segment 0 bases; nucleotides outside the gene matches: 8. CDR3 length: 18 residues. The CDR3 reads CASSERTGGQVSNQPQHF. CDR3 coding DNA: TGTGCCAGCAGTGAGAGGACAGGGGGACAGGTTAGCAATCAGCCCCAGCATTTT.

The rearrangement joins TRBV28 to TRBJ1-1, with a tentative D call TRBD1 (5 bases). The CDR3 covers 14 residues. Trimming pared 6 bases from V and 3 bases from J, leaving 14 bases between. Germline loops: CDR1 MDHEN, CDR2 SYDVKM. The CDR3 nucleotides are TGTGCCAGCAGCGATGGGGGGTTGGACACTGAAGCTTTCTTT. Amino acids: CASSDGGLDTEAFF.

The J gene is TRBJ2-7, the V gene TRBV7-8, with 7 bases matching TRBD2. Germline V lookup: CDR1 SGHVS, CDR2 FQNEAQ. This CDR3 region has 19 residues. Unmatched junction bases numbered 15, after V lost 0 bases and J lost 1 base. For the CDR3, the DNA is TGTGCCAGCAGCTTAGCGGGGTGGGGATTTACTAGCGCGTCCTACGAGCAGTACTTC. Protein: CASSLAGWGFTSASYEQYF.

CDR3 protein: CASSLGVGTEAFF. CDR3 nucleotide sequence: TGTGCCAGCAGTTTAGGGGTTGGAACTGAAGCTTTCTTT. The chain recombines TRBV6-5 with TRBJ1-1, with a weak D call TRBD1 (5 bases). CDR1 MNHEY and CDR2 SVGAGI come from the germline V gene. The CDR3 has 13 amino acids. Trimming removed 4 bases from V and 5 bases from J, with 11 bases in between.

This clone came up a few times. The genes are TRBV6-5 and TRBJ1-1; D is unclear. Germline-derived CDR1 and CDR2 are MNHEY and SVGAGI. The CDR3 extends over 13 amino acids. The V gene lost 2 bases and the J gene lost 3 bases, with 7 bases spanning the gap. CDR3 DNA: TGTGCCAGCAGTTACGGCGGGTACACTGAAGCTTTCTTT. Encoded protein: CASSYGGYTEAFF.

The chain uses TRBV7-3 and TRBJ2-2; a possible D gene is TRBD2 (5 bases). Germline lookup yields CDR1 SGHTA and CDR2 FQGTGA. V was trimmed by 2 bases and J by 4 bases, leaving 17 bases between them. There are 17 residues in the CDR3. CDR3 residues: CASSLAPSGSTTGELFF. The DNA of the CDR3 is TGTGCCAGCAGCTTAGCTCCGTCGGGATCGACCACCGGGGAGCTGTTTTTT. The full variable domain, its missing parts supplied by reference TRBV7-3 and TRBJ2-2, is GAGVSQTPSNKVTEKGKYVELRCDPISGHTALYWYRQSLGQGPEFLIYFQGTGAADDSGLPNDRFFAVRPEGSVSTLKIQRTERGDSAVYLCASSLAPSGSTTGELFFGEGSRLTVL.